This T cell receptor beta chain was sequenced during a study of blood T cell repertoires in COVID-19. On the study more broadly: Acute and convalescent COVID-19 samples came from the United States, Italy and Spain. From T cells, B-cell-depleted T cells, or PBMCs came the material, which was cDNA or gDNA.

Using immunoSEQ multiplex PCR, the repertoire was profiled, and TCRdb retains in-frame clones only, with some absent. The sample carries more than 300,000 clones, more than 75% recorded once. Enrolled during active infection, Seattle patients were then followed longitudinally. The receptor was derived from a woman in her forties or fifties with COVID-19, enrolled during active disease. What was sequenced was peripheral blood.

CDR3: CASSHRLGARYGYTF. The CDR3 nucleotides read TGTGCCAGCAGCCACCGTTTGGGGGCGCGGTATGGCTACACCTTC. The chain links TRBV7-2 to TRBJ1-2; possibly TRBD1 for D (6 bases). This CDR3 spans 15 amino acids. Germline V CDR1 and CDR2: SGHTA, FQGNSA. Trimming stripped 5 bases from V and 5 bases from J, with 18 bases between. Full variable domain (outside the CDR3, taken from reference TRBV7-2 and TRBJ1-2): GAGVSQSPSNKVTEKGKDVELRCDPISGHTALYWYRQSLGQGLEFLIYFQGNSAPDKSGLPSDRFSAERTGGSVSTLTIQRTQQEDSAVYLCASSHRLGARYGYTFGSGTRLTVV.